This TCR beta chain emerged from a study of brain T cells in children with intractable seizures. Pre-surgery treatment included at least one anti-epileptic drug. Assay: immunoSEQ multiplex PCR; the TCRdb copy retains only in-frame clones and omits some. This table has just under 65,000 clones, 90% to 96% appearing once. CDR1 and CDR2 from the germline V gene are MNHEY and SVGAGI. V was trimmed by 11 bases and J by 0 bases, leaving 14 bases between them. CDR3 length equals 13 residues. V is TRBV6-5 and J is TRBJ2-7, with D hard to call. This specimen consisted of peripheral blood, obtained at surgery. The source of this sequence is a boy in the first two years of life with focal cortical dysplasia and intractable seizures. This CDR3 reads CAAGPASSYEQYF. The CDR3 DNA reads as TGTGCCGCAGGCCCGGCGAGCTCCTACGAGCAGTACTTC.